Presented here are 27 T cell receptor beta chains from one specimen sequenced in a study of T cell responses to AZD1222 COVID-19 vaccine (dated by TCRdb to the early 2020s). Library generation was performed with the immunoSEQ multiplex PCR assay. TCRdb retrieved this table from immuneACCESS and kept in-frame rearrangements only. Not all clones are present; in checked studies, unresolved V genes account for under half, and no reason is known for the remainder. A total of some 110,000 clones appear in this sample, 88% of them only once. Of the sample, around 8.7% is held by the ten largest clones. The sample's time point label, in plain terms: baseline before first vaccination. The source material was peripheral blood, sampled on day 0 of AZD1222 vaccination. These receptor sequences come from an adult in good health.

The CDR3 DNA follows: TGTGCCTGGAGTGTACTAGGGTGGGAGCAGTACTTC. Protein product: CAWSVLGWEQYF. J is TRBJ2-7 and V is TRBV30, with TRBD2 as a possible D gene (5 bases). Germline lookup yields CDR1 GTSNPN and CDR2 SVGIG (reference sequence). The CDR3 has 12 residues. V was cut by 0 bases and J by 7 bases, with 10 bases left in between.

The chain is built from TRBV7-9 and TRBJ1-4; TRBD1 might be the D (5 bases). The V end lost 5 bases, the J end lost 4 bases, and 11 bases lay between the germline ends. Germline V CDR1 and CDR2: SEHNR, FQNEAQ (reference sequence). This CDR3 has 14 amino acids. The CDR3 loop reads CASSPTARNEKLFF. Here the CDR3 DNA reads TGTGCCAGCAGCCCGACAGCACGTAATGAAAAACTGTTTTTT.

The V call is TRBV27, the J call TRBJ2-3; TRBD1 matches 7 bases. The J segment lost 4 bases and the V segment lost 4 bases, leaving 8 bases of the junction unmatched. Looked up from germline, CDR1 is MNHEY and CDR2 is SMNVEV (reference sequence). This CDR3 comprises 15 residues. The CDR3 region is CASSSGQAGADTQYF. CDR3 in DNA: TGTGCCAGCAGTTCCGGACAGGCCGGTGCAGATACGCAGTATTTT.

The V and J genes are TRBV12-3 or TRBV12-4 and TRBJ1-2; D uncertain. The CDR3 extends over 11 amino acids. The V end was cut by 4 bases, the J end by 3 bases, with 3 bases between. This CDR3 reads CASSSHYGYTF. For the CDR3, the DNA is TGTGCCAGCAGTTCCCACTATGGCTACACCTTC.

This clone was observed once. The chain links TRBV4-2 to TRBJ1-1; D is undetermined. Trimming removed 1 base from V and 7 bases from J, with 13 bases in between. The CDR3 runs to 14 residues. Germline CDR1 LGHNA, CDR2 YNFKEQ. The chain's CDR3 is CASSQVRDGSEAFF. CDR3 DNA sequence: TGTGCCAGCAGCCAAGTACGAGATGGCAGTGAAGCTTTCTTT.

V usage is TRBV7-2 and J usage is TRBJ2-7; either TRBD1 or TRBD2 may fit D (5 bases each). This CDR3 is 15 amino acids long. The V end was cut by 5 bases, the J end by 0 bases, with 14 bases between. The germline gives CDR1 SGHTA, CDR2 FQGNSA. In DNA, the CDR3 is TGTGCCAGCAGCCCGGGGACCGCGAGCTCCTACGAGCAGTACTTC. Its translation: CASSPGTASSYEQYF.

The chain combines TRBV6-5 with TRBJ2-1; 11 nucleotides match TRBD1. The trim removed 10 bases at V and 9 bases at J, leaving 5 bases unmatched. The CDR3 runs to 12 residues. The V gene's germline CDR1 is MNHEY and CDR2 SVGAGI. As DNA, the CDR3 is TGTGCCATAGGGACAGGGGGGGGTGAGCAGTTCTTC. This encodes CAIGTGGGEQFF.

The chain is built from TRBV9 and TRBJ2-7, with D possibly TRBD2 on 5 matching bases. The CDR3 covers 14 residues. Per the germline V gene, CDR1 is SGDLS and CDR2 is YYNGEE. Trimming cost V 4 bases and J 1 base, with 12 bases left between them. Here the CDR3 DNA reads TGTGCCAGCAGCTACGGCGAGGGATCCTACGAGCAGTACTTC. Protein: CASSYGEGSYEQYF.

This clone was recorded only once. The V and J genes are TRBV30 and TRBJ1-2, with D perhaps matching TRBD1 (5 bases). The CDR3 has 14 residues. Trimming took 7 bases from V and 2 from J, leaving 17 bases between them. Looked up from germline, CDR1 is GTSNPN and CDR2 is SVGIG (reference sequence). The CDR3 nucleotides are TGTGCCTTTGACCCAGGGTCAGGGAACTATGGCTACACCTTC. Residues: CAFDPGSGNYGYTF.

This clone occurred once. This chain joins TRBV18 and TRBJ1-5; 7 bases match TRBD1. The CDR3 length is 14 residues. Per the germline V gene, CDR1 is KGHSH and CDR2 is LQKENI. The V gene end was trimmed by 4 bases and the J gene end by 2 bases; junction bases not matched to a gene: 2. CDR3 in amino acids: CASSLDRGNQPQHF. The CDR3 DNA is TGTGCCAGCTCACTTGACAGGGGCAATCAGCCCCAGCATTTT.

V is TRBV7-2 and J is TRBJ1-1; D perhaps matches TRBD1 (5 bases). This CDR3 contains 14 residues. V was pared by 3 bases and J by 3 bases, with 11 bases between. Germline-derived CDR1 and CDR2 are SGHTA and FQGNSA. Here the CDR3 reads CASSFWGRDTEAFF. As DNA, the CDR3 is TGTGCCAGCAGCTTTTGGGGGAGGGACACTGAAGCTTTCTTT.

The chain carries TRBV7-8 and TRBJ1-1; no clear D gene. CDR1 and CDR2 (germline): SGHVS, FQNEAQ. V lost 5 bases and J lost 0, with 10 bases in between. The CDR3 extends over 14 amino acids. The CDR3 loop is CASSPTTMNTEAFF. The CDR3 coding sequence is TGTGCCAGCAGCCCGACGACCATGAACACTGAAGCTTTCTTT. Full variable domain (rest looked up from reference TRBV7-8 and TRBJ1-1): GAGVSQSPRYKVAKRGQDVALRCDPISGHVSLFWYQQALGQGPEFLTYFQNEAQLDKSGLPSDRFFAERPEGSVSTLKIQRTQQEDSAVYLCASSPTTMNTEAFFGQGTRLTVV.

The V gene is TRBV4-3, the J gene TRBJ2-7, with 9 positions matching TRBD2. This CDR3 is 16 amino acids long. The germline V gene has CDR1 LGHNA and CDR2 YSLEER. V lost 1 base, J lost 4 bases, and 8 bases stayed unmatched. This CDR3 is CASSQAPLAGVYEQYF. For the CDR3, the DNA is TGCGCCAGCAGCCAAGCCCCCTTAGCGGGGGTATACGAGCAGTACTTC.

The chain joins TRBV7-3 to TRBJ1-2; D is unresolved. Germline V gene data show CDR1 as SGHTA and CDR2 as FQGTGA. The CDR3 covers 15 residues. Trimming took 1 base from V and 4 from J, leaving 13 bases between them. The CDR3 DNA reads TGTGCCAGCAGCTTAAGTTTGGGATCCCCCTATGGCTACACCTTC. It specifies CASSLSLGSPYGYTF.

The J gene is TRBJ2-2, the V gene TRBV5-1; 11 bases fit TRBD2. The V segment lost 3 bases and the J segment 7 bases; nucleotides outside the gene matches: 8. Per the germline V gene, CDR1 is SGHRS and CDR2 is YFSETQ. This CDR3 spans 16 amino acids. The CDR3 sequence: CASSSIAGGPLGELFF. The CDR3 DNA follows: TGCGCCAGCAGCTCCATAGCGGGGGGGCCTCTCGGGGAGCTGTTTTTT.

V usage is TRBV4-1 and J usage is TRBJ1-1; 8 bases align to TRBD1. V shed 4 bases and J 4 bases; nucleotides not matched to a gene: 8. This CDR3 has 15 amino acids. Germline V lookup: CDR1 MGHRA, CDR2 YSYEKL. This CDR3 reads CASSPTGAQGTEAFF. CDR3 DNA: TGCGCCAGCAGCCCGACAGGGGCCCAAGGCACTGAAGCTTTCTTT.

The rearrangement uses TRBV24-1 and TRBJ2-3; 7 bases line up with TRBD1. CDR1 is KGHDR and CDR2 is SFDVKD in the germline V gene. With 3 bases clipped from V and 2 bases from J, the junction kept 7 bases outside the gene matches. This CDR3 has 16 residues. CDR3 region: CATSDPDRDLTDTQYF. The CDR3 coding sequence is TGTGCCACCAGTGATCCCGACAGGGATCTCACAGATACGCAGTATTTT.

V is TRBV7-9 and J is TRBJ2-1; 10 nucleotides match TRBD2. Germline CDR1 reads SEHNR; CDR2 reads FQNEAQ (reference sequence). V shed 5 bases and J 1 base; nucleotides not matched to a gene: 5. CDR3 length: 16 residues. CDR3 DNA sequence: TGTGCCAGCAGCGCTAGCGGGGGCCATTCCTACAATGAGCAGTTCTTC. Protein sequence: CASSASGGHSYNEQFF.

This clone was seen once. This sequence joins TRBV18 and TRBJ1-2; D gene unclear. CDR1 and CDR2 from the germline V gene are KGHSH and LQKENI. The ends were cut back, 6 bases at V and 8 bases at J, with 16 bases in the middle. The CDR3 sequence is 13 residues long. CDR3 residues: CASSQEREGGYTF. CDR3 sequence (DNA): TGTGCCAGCTCGCAGGAGAGGGAAGGAGGCTACACCTTC.

V is TRBV11-2 and J is TRBJ1-2; no clear D gene. CDR1 and CDR2 from the germline V gene are SGHAT and FQNNGV. V lost 0 bases and J lost 7, with 15 bases in between. CDR3 size: 15 residues. DNA of the CDR3: TGTGCCAGCAGCTTAGAGTCGGCCTCCCGGGGTGGCTACACCTTC. It specifies CASSLESASRGGYTF.

The chain employs TRBV12-3 or TRBV12-4 and TRBJ2-5; the D gene is possibly TRBD2 (7 bases). Trimming cost V 11 bases and J 4 bases, with 17 bases left between them. The CDR3 sequence is 13 residues long. CDR3 in amino acids: CASRRGAGETQYF. CDR3 in DNA: TGTGCCTCTCGACGGGGGGCTGGAGAGACCCAGTACTTC.

The rearrangement uses TRBV27 and TRBJ2-7; 9 nucleotides line up with TRBD1. CDR3 size: 13 residues. V dropped 5 bases and J dropped 6; count of bases not matched to a gene: 5. Germline-derived CDR1 and CDR2 are MNHEY and SMNVEV (reference sequence). The DNA of the CDR3 is TGTGCCAGCAGTCGACAGGGGGGGGCCGAGCAGTACTTC. Its translation is CASSRQGGAEQYF.

The chain is built from TRBV7-2 and TRBJ2-7; D gene ambiguous. Trimming stripped 4 bases from V and 2 bases from J, with 9 bases between. Germline CDR1 reads SGHTA; CDR2 reads FQGNSA. The CDR3 extends over 13 amino acids. The CDR3 sequence: CASSSAQTYEQYF. The CDR3 DNA follows: TGTGCCAGCAGCTCGGCCCAGACCTACGAGCAGTACTTC.

The V gene is TRBV5-4, the J gene TRBJ2-2; D remains ambiguous. Germline V gene sequence: CDR1 SGHNT, CDR2 YYREEE (reference sequence). V lost 3 bases to trimming and J lost 3 bases, with 15 bases between them. This CDR3 is 16 amino acids long. CDR3 in amino acids: CASSSPGLPHTGELFF. In nucleotides, the CDR3 is TGTGCCAGCAGCTCGCCCGGGTTACCCCACACCGGGGAGCTGTTTTTT.

The genes are TRBV7-9 and TRBJ1-1; a possible D gene is TRBD1 (6 bases). Germline V lookup: CDR1 SEHNR, CDR2 FQNEAQ (reference sequence). CDR3 length: 15 amino acids. The V end was cut by 5 bases, the J end by 4 bases, with 17 bases between. This chain's CDR3 is CASSPFTGFTTEAFF. CDR3 sequence (DNA): TGTGCCAGCAGCCCCTTCACAGGGTTTACCACTGAAGCTTTCTTT.

The chain employs TRBV18 and TRBJ1-4, with TRBD1 matching 9 bases. V shed 0 bases, J shed 7 bases, and the junction held 12 bases outside the gene matches. Germline CDR1 reads KGHSH; CDR2 reads LQKENI. This CDR3 is built from 18 residues. CDR3 nucleotides: TGTGCCAGCTCACCACCGGTCCCCGGGACAGGGTTAAGTGAAAAACTGTTTTTT. This translates into CASSPPVPGTGLSEKLFF.

The chain couples TRBV11-2 to TRBJ1-1; no firm D call. The CDR3 spans 15 residues. Germline loops: CDR1 SGHAT, CDR2 FQNNGV. V gave up 1 base and J gave up 0 bases, with 9 bases separating them. The CDR3 nucleotides are TGTGCCAGCAGCTTAGCGGGAGGCTTGAACACTGAAGCTTTCTTT. Protein sequence: CASSLAGGLNTEAFF.